Each of the 7 T cell receptor beta chains below was sequenced from the same sample in a study of shared clonotypes between healthy human individuals. The protocol was immunoSEQ multiplex PCR, while the TCRdb copy is restricted to in-frame clones and leaves out a portion. The sample has approximately 1,000,000 clones, around three quarters seen once. Sequencing was performed on memory CD4+ T cells from PBMCs. Subset in this sample: CD45RA-negative fraction. These receptors were collected from a man in his late teens or twenties in good health. Some clones in this sample may be carry-over from other donors' samples.

V is TRBV5-1 and J is TRBJ2-7; D perhaps matches TRBD1 (6 bases). The CDR3 contains 14 residues. Germline V lookup: CDR1 SGHRS, CDR2 YFSETQ. Deletions cut 4 bases from V and 6 bases from J, with 17 bases between. For the CDR3, the DNA is TGCGCCAGCAGCCCCGGGACACTGGGCGGCGAGCAGTACTTC. Its translation is CASSPGTLGGEQYF.

On this clone itself: This sample includes further DNA sequences coding for the same CDR3. The chain is built from TRBV28 and TRBJ2-1; D call uncertain. The ends were cut back, 3 bases at V and 7 bases at J, with 1 base in the middle. In germline, CDR1 is MDHEN, CDR2 SYDVKM. The CDR3 is 10 amino acids. The CDR3 is CASSLNEQFF. The CDR3 region has the DNA TGTGCCAGCAGTTTGAATGAGCAGTTCTTC.

In the case of this clone: At one end the junction does not follow the germline gene, possibly because of a read error. Other DNA variants within this sample encode the same CDR3. This rearrangement joins TRBV30 to TRBJ2-2; TRBD2 aligns across 9 bases. CDR3 length equals 16 residues. The germline gives CDR1 GTSNPN, CDR2 SVGIG (reference sequence). CDR3 sequence reads: CAWSALAGLNTGELFF. The CDR3 nucleotides are TGTGCCTGGAGTGCGCTAGCGGGACTGAACACCGGGGAGTTGTTTTTT.

This clone has a handful of counts. This rearrangement joins TRBV9 to TRBJ2-1, with 7 positions matching TRBD2. This CDR3 is built from 14 residues. After removal of 4 bases from V and 6 bases from J, the junction contained 7 bases not matched to a gene. Germline V gene data show CDR1 as SGDLS and CDR2 as YYNGEE. The CDR3 DNA is TGTGCCAGCAGCACGGCGGGAGTGGCCAATGAGCAGTTCTTC. Its protein is CASSTAGVANEQFF.

This chain links TRBV7-2 with TRBJ2-1; tentative D call: TRBD2 (5 bases). The V gene's germline CDR1 is SGHTA and CDR2 FQGNSA. Trimming shortened V by 1 base and J by 9 bases, and 10 bases separated the two germline ends. There are 13 residues in the CDR3. In DNA form, the CDR3 reads TGTGCCAGCAGCTTAGGCCGAGGACTTGAGCAGTTCTTC. Its protein product is CASSLGRGLEQFF.

This chain joins TRBV9 and TRBJ1-3; D not resolved. CDR3 length: 15 amino acids. V was trimmed by 3 bases and J by 1 base, leaving 11 bases between them. Germline V lookup: CDR1 SGDLS, CDR2 YYNGEE. The CDR3 reads CASSDTEGSGNTIYF. The DNA for the CDR3 is TGTGCCAGCAGCGATACAGAGGGTTCTGGAAACACCATATATTTT.

The chain uses TRBV9 and TRBJ1-2; no definite D call. V was cut by 4 bases and J by 0 bases, with 10 bases left in between. CDR1 is SGDLS, CDR2 YYNGEE, per germline. This CDR3 spans 14 amino acids. CDR3 protein: CASSRSGTNYGYTF. The CDR3 nucleotides read TGTGCCAGCAGCCGATCGGGCACTAACTATGGCTACACCTTC.